Listed here are 2 T cell receptor beta chains from one sample, sequenced in a study of shared clonotypes between healthy human individuals. Clones were read by immunoSEQ multiplex PCR, and TCRdb kept only the in-frame ones, dropping some. The table lists over a million clones, approximately 80% of them singletons. The sample taken for sequencing was memory CD4+ T cells from PBMCs. Indicated subset: CD45RA-negative fraction. The receptors shown here come from a man aged 18-30 years in good health. Some clones in this sample may be carry-over from other donors' samples.

This chain links TRBV2 with TRBJ1-2, with D possibly TRBD1 on 6 matching bases. From germline, CDR1 is SNHLY and CDR2 FYNNEI. V dropped 0 bases and J dropped 11 bases, with 19 bases sitting between them. The CDR3 spans 15 residues. The CDR3, as DNA: TGTGCCAGCAGTGAAGCGCGGAGTGACAGGTTTAGTTACACCTTC. This gives the protein CASSEARSDRFSYTF.

A word on this clone: With a much larger clone just one base away, this may be a read error. The J gene is TRBJ1-2, the V gene TRBV25-1, with unresolved D. Germline CDR1 and CDR2: MGHDK and SYGVNS. This CDR3 comprises 11 residues. V shed 4 bases and J shed 4 bases, with 4 bases lying between them. The CDR3 loop reads CASSGGYGYTF. Here the CDR3 DNA reads TGTGCCAGCAGTGGGGGCTATGGCTACACCTTC.